This T cell receptor (beta chain) was sequenced during a study of regulatory T cells in long-lasting Graves disease. Germline loops: CDR1 SNHLY, CDR2 FYNNEI. V was shortened by 5 bases and J by 4 bases, with 14 bases between the two germline ends. The CDR3 is made up of 15 amino acids. HTBI primers from iRepertoire and Arm-PCR of CDR3 regions yielded the TCR beta libraries. One entry per CDR3 protein results from TCRdb running MiXCR on the multiplex PCR reads. The data contain approximately 440,000 distinct CDR3 sequences, roughly a quarter of them singletons. The time point denotes: persistent/refractory GD, antithyroid drugs over 5 years with positive TRAb. From RNA extracted from PBMCs, the TCR library was made. All patients originated from an endocrinology department located in Xi'an, China. Study results and limitations: Persistent Graves' patients showed a TCR diversity that was lower than that of newly diagnosed ones.

To note about this clonotype: The antigen remains undetermined.

The receptor was derived from a female donor with Graves disease. The sequences come from peripheral blood mononuclear cells (PBMCs), collected when the disease was refractory, from a patient treated with antithyroid drugs. V usage is TRBV2 and J usage is TRBJ2-2; D gene ambiguous. The CDR3 nucleotides read TGTGCCAGCAGTCCCCTGCGGAGCCTCACCGGGGAGCTGTTTTTT. Translated: CASSPLRSLTGELFF.